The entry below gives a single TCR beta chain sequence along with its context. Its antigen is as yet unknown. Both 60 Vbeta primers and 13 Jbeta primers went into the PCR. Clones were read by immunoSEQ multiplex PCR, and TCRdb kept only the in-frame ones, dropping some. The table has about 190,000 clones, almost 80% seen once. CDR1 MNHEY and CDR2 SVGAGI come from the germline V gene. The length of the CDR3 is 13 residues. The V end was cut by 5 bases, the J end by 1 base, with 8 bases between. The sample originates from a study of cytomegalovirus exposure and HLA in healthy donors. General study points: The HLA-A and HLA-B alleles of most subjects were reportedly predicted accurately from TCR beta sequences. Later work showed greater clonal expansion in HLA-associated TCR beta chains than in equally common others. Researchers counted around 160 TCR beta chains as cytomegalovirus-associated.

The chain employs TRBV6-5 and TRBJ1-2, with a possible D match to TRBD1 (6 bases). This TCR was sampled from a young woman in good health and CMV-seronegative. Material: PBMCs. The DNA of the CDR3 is TGTGCCAGCAGTCACAGGGATAACTATGGCTACACCTTC. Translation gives CASSHRDNYGYTF.